These 18 T cell receptor beta chains share one sample of origin, sequenced in a study of response to subunit inactivated influenza vaccine. From the RT-PCR reads, TCRdb called clonotypes with MiXCR, one entry per CDR3 protein. The sample lists 860,000 or so distinct CDR3 sequences; approximately 21% were seen once. The specimen was PBMCs from blood, collected roughly 5 days after vaccination. The receptors here all came from a man aged 50-60 years who received an inactivated influenza vaccine.

The chain uses TRBV24-1 and TRBJ1-1, with D perhaps TRBD1 (6 bases). CDR1 KGHDR and CDR2 SFDVKD come from the germline V gene. The V gene lost 4 bases and the J gene lost 6 bases, with 14 bases spanning the gap. The CDR3 consists of 14 residues. CDR3 protein: CATSEPGDSAEAFF. In nucleotides, the CDR3 is TGTGCCACCAGTGAGCCAGGGGATTCAGCTGAAGCTTTCTTT.

J is TRBJ2-5 and V is TRBV12-3 or TRBV12-4; TRBD2 might be the D (5 bases). The CDR3 loop spans 13 amino acids. Trimming pared 5 bases from V and 3 bases from J, leaving 10 bases between. The CDR3 spells CASSITRKETQYF. The CDR3 bases are TGTGCCAGCAGTATCACTAGGAAAGAGACCCAGTACTTC.

This clonotype appeared many times. The chain links TRBV7-8 to TRBJ2-3, with 9 bases identical to TRBD2. Germline assignment: CDR1 SGHVS and CDR2 FQNEAQ. V lost 6 bases and J lost 6; bases outside the gene matches: 7. This CDR3 contains 14 residues. CDR3 sequence: CASRDSGGTDTQYF. In DNA, the CDR3 is TGTGCCAGCAGGGATAGCGGGGGAACGGATACGCAGTATTTT.

The chain combines TRBV24-1 with TRBJ2-3; 8 bases are shared with TRBD1. The CDR3 extends over 15 amino acids. CDR1 and CDR2 from the germline V gene are KGHDR and SFDVKD. Germline trimming cut 4 bases from V and 4 bases from J; bases unmatched to any gene: 6. CDR3 DNA: TGTGCCACCAGTGACACCAGGGGGCCCTCAGATACGCAGTATTTT. It specifies CATSDTRGPSDTQYF.

This rearrangement joins TRBV20-1 to TRBJ2-7, with D perhaps assigned TRBD1 or TRBD2 (5 bases each). This CDR3 comprises 16 residues. The V and J ends lost 3 bases and 2 bases respectively, with 20 bases between them. Germline assignment: CDR1 DFQATT and CDR2 SNEGSKA (reference sequence). The CDR3 reads CSASGLGRRVTYEQYF. In nucleotides, the CDR3 is TGCAGTGCTAGTGGCCTGGGACGGAGAGTAACCTACGAGCAGTACTTC.

V usage is TRBV7-9 and J usage is TRBJ2-6, with TRBD1 identical over 11 bases. This CDR3 spans 16 amino acids. The V gene end was trimmed by 4 bases and the J gene end by 2 bases; junction bases not matched to a gene: 1. Looked up from germline, CDR1 is SEHNR and CDR2 is FQNEAQ (reference sequence). The CDR3 sequence: CASSWTGGTGANVLTF. CDR3 nucleotides: TGTGCCAGCAGCTGGACAGGGGGCACTGGGGCCAACGTCCTGACTTTC.

This clonotype was found a few times. This chain connects TRBV5-1 to TRBJ2-7, with 7 bases matching TRBD1. The germline gives CDR1 SGHRS, CDR2 YFSETQ. There are 14 residues in the CDR3. The junction had 3 bases not matched to a gene; V was cut back by 0 bases and J by 3 bases. CDR3 region: CASSLAQGDYEQYF. The DNA for the CDR3 is TGCGCCAGCAGCTTGGCCCAGGGGGACTACGAGCAGTACTTC.

At least ten counts were recorded for this clonotype. The gene calls are TRBV20-1 and TRBJ2-1; D tentatively fits TRBD1 or TRBD2 (5 bases each). V was clipped by 0 bases and J by 6 bases, with 15 bases between them. The germline gives CDR1 DFQATT, CDR2 SNEGSKA (reference sequence). The length of the CDR3 is 15 residues. The CDR3 DNA reads as TGCAGTGCTAGAGATGTCGGGGCTAGCCTCAATGAGCAGTTCTTC. Its translation: CSARDVGASLNEQFF.

The chain carries TRBV9 and TRBJ1-2, with D possibly matching TRBD1 (6 bases). The CDR3 is 15 amino acids. Trimming pared 1 base from V and 1 base from J, leaving 11 bases between. CDR1 SGDLS and CDR2 YYNGEE come from the germline V gene. The CDR3 protein is CASSVRTEGNYGYTF. The CDR3, as DNA: TGTGCCAGCAGCGTAAGGACAGAGGGTAACTATGGCTACACCTTC. The whole variable domain, filled in from reference TRBV9 and TRBJ1-2, reads DSGVTQTPKHLITATGQRVTLRCSPRSGDLSVYWYQQSLDQGLQFLIQYYNGEERAKGNILERFSAQQFPDLHSELNLSSLELGDSALYFCASSVRTEGNYGYTFGSGTRLTVV.

This clonotype was recorded a few times. The chain employs TRBV4-3 and TRBJ2-3; 13 bases map to TRBD2. The V segment lost 4 bases and the J segment 4 bases; nucleotides outside the gene matches: 11. Germline V lookup: CDR1 LGHNA, CDR2 YSLEER. This CDR3 is 18 amino acids long. The CDR3 here is CASSPGLAGRHFSDTQYF. The CDR3 bases are TGCGCCAGCAGCCCGGGACTAGCGGGGAGACATTTTTCAGATACGCAGTATTTT.

The chain combines TRBV12-3 or TRBV12-4 with TRBJ1-1; 7 nucleotides match TRBD1. The CDR3 covers 15 residues. V dropped 2 bases and J dropped 6; count of bases not matched to a gene: 9. Here the CDR3 reads CASSLLGRGVAEAFF. CDR3 nucleotides: TGTGCCAGCAGTTTACTCGGCAGGGGGGTGGCTGAAGCTTTCTTT.

This sequence joins TRBV15 and TRBJ2-1; 8 bases are shared with TRBD2. Unmatched junction bases numbered 13, after V lost 3 bases and J lost 6 bases. This CDR3 has 17 residues. CDR1 and CDR2 from the germline V gene are LNHNV and YYDKDF (reference sequence). CDR3 protein: CATSRLLGAGVFNEQFF. CDR3 bases: TGTGCCACCAGCAGGCTTCTAGGAGCGGGAGTTTTCAATGAGCAGTTCTTC. The entire variable domain, with the rest obtained from reference TRBV15 and TRBJ2-1, is as follows: DAMVIQNPRYQVTQFGKPVTLSCSQTLNHNVMYWYQQKSSQAPKLLFHYYDKDFNNEADTPDNFQSRRPNTSFCFLDIRSPGLGDTAMYLCATSRLLGAGVFNEQFFGPGTRLTVL.

The V and J genes are TRBV11-2 and TRBJ2-5; D is perhaps TRBD2 (5 bases). Germline CDR1 SGHAT, CDR2 FQNNGV. The V and J ends lost 5 bases and 5 bases respectively, with 18 bases between them. The CDR3 consists of 15 residues. The CDR3 DNA reads TGTGCCAGCAGCCTCGGACTCCTCCCTCGGGAGACCCAGTACTTC. Protein product: CASSLGLLPRETQYF. Full variable domain (outside the CDR3, taken from reference TRBV11-2 and TRBJ2-5): EAGVAQSPRYKIIEKRQSVAFWCNPISGHATLYWYQQILGQGPKLLIQFQNNGVVDDSQLPKDRFSAERLKGVDSTLKIQPAKLEDSAVYLCASSLGLLPRETQYFGPGTRLLVL.

The rearrangement uses TRBV7-9 and TRBJ2-1; D may be TRBD2 (5 bases). Germline V gives CDR1 SEHNR, CDR2 FQNEAQ (reference sequence). CDR3 length equals 15 residues. The germline V and J ends were trimmed by 3 bases and 4 bases, with 13 bases remaining between them. CDR3 coding DNA: TGTGCCAGCAGCTTCGGGGAGACTTTATACAATGAGCAGTTCTTC. As protein: CASSFGETLYNEQFF. The full variable domain, rest sourced from reference TRBV7-9 and TRBJ2-1, is DTGVSQNPRHKITKRGQNVTFRCDPISEHNRLYWYRQTLGQGPEFLTYFQNEAQLEKSRLLSDRFSAERPKGSFSTLEIQRTEQGDSAMYLCASSFGETLYNEQFFGPGTRLTVL.

The chain uses TRBV7-2 and TRBJ2-5; D unresolved. Trimming pared 5 bases from V and 4 bases from J, leaving 14 bases between. This CDR3 spans 14 amino acids. Germline V CDR1 and CDR2: SGHTA, FQGNSA. CDR3 residues: CASSAMMPPETQYF. The CDR3, as DNA: TGTGCCAGCAGCGCGATGATGCCACCAGAGACCCAGTACTTC.

The rearrangement links TRBV6-2 or TRBV6-3 to TRBJ2-5, with TRBD2 as a possible D gene (5 bases). Between the trimmed V and J ends, which lost 6 bases and 5 bases, there was a span of 16 bases. The CDR3 runs to 14 residues. Germline assignment: CDR1 MNHEY and CDR2 SVGEGT. CDR3 in DNA: TGTGCCAGCAGATTTGGACTCCCGGGTGAGACCCAGTACTTC. Translated: CASRFGLPGETQYF.

This CDR3 reads CSAVSGGDADTQYF. The CDR3 region has the DNA TGCAGTGCCGTTTCTGGGGGCGACGCAGATACGCAGTATTTT. The chain joins TRBV20-1 to TRBJ2-3; tentatively, D is TRBD1 (6 bases). CDR3 size: 14 residues. The germline V gene has CDR1 DFQATT and CDR2 SNEGSKA (reference sequence). Between the trimmed V and J ends, which lost 6 bases and 4 bases, there was a span of 17 bases.

The chain recombines TRBV19 with TRBJ2-4, with D possibly matching TRBD1 (5 bases). The CDR3 is 16 amino acids. V was cut by 4 bases and J by 2 bases, with 15 bases left in between. From germline, CDR1 is LNHDA and CDR2 SQIVND (reference sequence). The CDR3 DNA reads TGTGCCAGTAGTAAAGGGGAAAGGCAGTCCAAAAACATTCAGTACTTC. Protein: CASSKGERQSKNIQYF.